These 27 T cell receptor beta chains came from one sample sequenced in a study of Ad26.COV2.S vaccination and SARS-CoV-2 variants (dated by TCRdb to about 2021). Library preparation was by the immunoSEQ multiplex PCR assay. Here the immuneACCESS table is served through TCRdb, limited to in-frame sequences with V and J called. Missing clones are a known gap in these copies; in checked studies unresolved V genes cover under half, and the rest lacks a known reason. The sample data list around 450,000 clones, and roughly 88% of these were observed just once. 3.6% of the sample is held by the ten biggest clonotypes. This specimen's treatment or condition label, interpreted: about 20 received Ad26.COV2.S at low or high dose, single or two shots; several received placebo; per-sample allocation not given. Repertoires of vaccine and placebo recipients were sequenced from samples collected on day 63 after the first injection.

Sample: peripheral blood, taken in a trial of Ad26.COV2.S vaccine versus placebo. These receptor sequences come from a person between 18 and 65 years old who received the Ad26.COV2.S COVID-19 vaccine or a placebo.

The chain joins TRBV4-2 to TRBJ2-1; 8 nucleotides align to TRBD2. The CDR3 has 14 amino acids. The V and J ends lost 2 bases and 6 bases, in that order; junction bases with no gene match: 3. Per germline, CDR1 LGHNA and CDR2 YNFKEQ. DNA of the CDR3: TGTGCCAGCAGCCAACCAGGGACTAGCAATGAGCAGTTCTTC. Protein sequence: CASSQPGTSNEQFF.

This chain links TRBV19 with TRBJ1-5, with D hard to call. This CDR3 is built from 12 residues. V lost 7 bases and J lost 6, with 10 bases in between. Germline V lookup: CDR1 LNHDA, CDR2 SQIVND (reference sequence). The DNA of the CDR3 is TGTGCCAGTACGTCTGGAGGTCAGCCCCAGCATTTT. Protein product: CASTSGGQPQHF.

This clone was found once. The chain has TRBV10-3 and TRBJ1-3; 7 bases map to TRBD1. The CDR3 length is 13 residues. CDR1 ENHRY and CDR2 SYGVKD come from the germline V gene. Losses at the gene ends were 7 bases for V and 6 bases for J; bases not matched to a gene: 6. The CDR3, as DNA: TGTGCCATCAACGACAGGGCGGCAAACACCATATATTTT. Its protein is CAINDRAANTIYF.

V gene TRBV10-2 combines with J gene TRBJ2-6; TRBD1 might be the D (5 bases). CDR3 length: 16 residues. Trimming stripped 0 bases from V and 1 base from J, with 7 bases between. Germline assignment: CDR1 WSHSY and CDR2 SAAADI. CDR3 sequence (DNA): TGCGCCAGCAGTGAGTCTTCAGGGTCTGGGGCCAACGTCCTGACTTTC. Translation gives CASSESSGSGANVLTF.

The chain combines TRBV12-3 or TRBV12-4 with TRBJ1-1; no reliable D call. CDR3 length: 13 residues. Between the trimmed V and J ends, which lost 6 bases and 1 base, there was a span of 9 bases. CDR3 coding DNA: TGTGCCAGCAGCCCTTCGGGGAACACTGAAGCTTTCTTT. It codes for CASSPSGNTEAFF.

This chain links TRBV6-5 with TRBJ2-7, with D unresolved. With 6 bases removed from V and 3 bases from J, the gap between germline ends came to 12 bases. Per germline, CDR1 MNHEY and CDR2 SVGAGI. The CDR3 is 13 amino acids. In nucleotides, the CDR3 is TGTGCCAGCAGCGCAACTATAGACTACGAGCAGTACTTC. This encodes CASSATIDYEQYF.

The V gene is TRBV30, the J gene TRBJ1-1; D gene unclear. This CDR3 is built from 12 residues. The V end lost 2 bases, the J end lost 10 bases, and 14 bases lay between the germline ends. CDR1 and CDR2 from the germline V gene are GTSNPN and SVGIG (reference sequence). The DNA of the CDR3 is TGTGCCTGGAGTACTTCGTATAGTGGAGCTTTCTTT. This encodes CAWSTSYSGAFF.

This clone showed up just a few times. The gene calls are TRBV6-6 and TRBJ1-6, with D possibly being TRBD1 (5 bases). Trimming pared 11 bases from V and 9 bases from J, leaving 8 bases between. This CDR3 contains 10 residues. Germline V CDR1 and CDR2: MNHNY, SVGAGI (reference sequence). The CDR3 loop is CAGGSSPLHF. Here the CDR3 DNA reads TGTGCCGGGGGGAGTTCACCCCTCCACTTT.

The chain uses TRBV7-2 and TRBJ1-1; tentative D call: TRBD1 (6 bases). CDR1 is SGHTA and CDR2 is FQGNSA in the germline V gene. V was clipped by 0 bases and J by 4 bases, with 9 bases between them. This CDR3 spans 14 amino acids. The CDR3 DNA is TGTGCCAGCAGCTTAGCACGGACAGTCACTGAAGCTTTCTTT. This encodes CASSLARTVTEAFF.

The J gene is TRBJ2-2, the V gene TRBV5-1; D call uncertain. Trimming left V 5 bases short and J 2 bases short, with 13 bases between. Germline-derived CDR1 and CDR2 are SGHRS and YFSETQ. This CDR3 has 15 amino acids. The CDR3 DNA sequence: TGCGCCAGCAGTTCTCTCCTGGGAAACACCGGGGAGCTGTTTTTT. Its protein is CASSSLLGNTGELFF.

This chain joins TRBV4-1 and TRBJ1-5; D perhaps matches TRBD1 (5 bases). CDR1 and CDR2 (germline): MGHRA, YSYEKL. The CDR3 consists of 15 residues. V lost 0 bases, J lost 4 bases, and 10 bases lay in between. The CDR3 sequence is CASSQDGAGNQPQHF. DNA for the CDR3: TGCGCCAGCAGCCAAGATGGGGCAGGGAATCAGCCCCAGCATTTT.

V and J are TRBV28 and TRBJ2-7; tentative D call: TRBD1 (5 bases). Trimming removed 1 base at V and 3 bases at J, with 13 bases between. This CDR3 spans 15 amino acids. Germline V gene sequence: CDR1 MDHEN, CDR2 SYDVKM. Here the CDR3 reads CASSLLAGSDYEQYF. The CDR3 DNA reads TGTGCCAGCAGTTTATTGGCAGGGTCGGACTACGAGCAGTACTTC.

This clone was detected once. The J gene is TRBJ2-1, the V gene TRBV6-5; D is perhaps TRBD1 (6 bases). With 6 bases removed from V and 1 base from J, the gap between germline ends came to 13 bases. CDR3 size: 15 residues. Per the germline V gene, CDR1 is MNHEY and CDR2 is SVGAGI. The CDR3 sequence: CASSPQGRSYNEQFF. Written as DNA, the CDR3 is TGTGCCAGCAGCCCACAGGGACGGTCCTACAATGAGCAGTTCTTC.

V usage is TRBV6-2 or TRBV6-3 and J usage is TRBJ1-4, with D possibly matching TRBD1 (5 bases). There are 13 residues in the CDR3. V gave up 6 bases and J gave up 8 bases, with 13 bases separating them. Germline values: CDR1 MNHEY, CDR2 SVGEGT. In DNA form, the CDR3 reads TGTGCCAGCAGCCCAGGACCAGGGGAAAAACTGTTTTTT. Residues: CASSPGPGEKLFF.

The V gene is TRBV30, the J gene TRBJ2-7, with 7 bases identical to TRBD1. Germline values: CDR1 GTSNPN, CDR2 SVGIG (reference sequence). The CDR3 loop spans 15 amino acids. Losses at the gene ends were 3 bases for V and 2 bases for J; bases not matched to a gene: 10. CDR3 nucleotide sequence: TGTGCCTGGAGGCCTCTGGGGCAGGGGGCCTACGAGCAGTACTTC. Translated, it gives CAWRPLGQGAYEQYF.

In its sample, this clone was seen a few times. Distinct nucleotide sequences in the sample also encode this CDR3. CDR3 sequence reads: CASSLGTGELFF. Here the CDR3 DNA reads TGTGCCAGCAGCTTAGGGACCGGGGAGCTGTTTTTT. This rearrangement joins TRBV7-9 to TRBJ2-2, with unresolved D. CDR1 SEHNR and CDR2 FQNEAQ come from the germline V gene (reference sequence). V dropped 1 base and J dropped 5 bases, with 2 bases sitting between them. This CDR3 has 12 amino acids.

V is TRBV6-2 or TRBV6-3 and J is TRBJ2-5; possibly TRBD1 or TRBD2 for D (5 bases each). The CDR3 has 15 amino acids. V was pared by 2 bases and J by 1 base, with 11 bases between. Germline V gene data show CDR1 as MNHEY and CDR2 as SVGEGT. The CDR3 DNA sequence: TGTGCCAGCAGTTACCCTGGGACGCCCCAAGAGACCCAGTACTTC. Protein product: CASSYPGTPQETQYF.

This clone has more than one count but fewer than ten. The genes are TRBV12-3 or TRBV12-4 and TRBJ2-3; a possible D gene is TRBD1 (5 bases). With 1 base removed from V and 10 bases from J, the gap between germline ends came to 9 bases. The CDR3 spans 12 residues. This CDR3 is CASSLVRGSQYF. The CDR3 DNA follows: TGTGCCAGCAGTTTAGTTAGGGGATCGCAGTATTTT.

The chain links TRBV30 to TRBJ1-1; unclear D gene. Germline loops: CDR1 GTSNPN, CDR2 SVGIG (reference sequence). Trimming took 2 bases from V and 0 from J, leaving 7 bases between them. The CDR3 loop spans 13 amino acids. DNA for the CDR3: TGTGCCTGGAGTCGAGAATTGAACACTGAAGCTTTCTTT. Translating gives CAWSRELNTEAFF.

This chain links TRBV7-9 with TRBJ2-7; 13 positions match TRBD2. Germline loops: CDR1 SEHNR, CDR2 FQNEAQ (reference sequence). Germline trimming cut 6 bases from V and 3 bases from J; bases unmatched to any gene: 2. This CDR3 has 14 amino acids. The DNA for the CDR3 is TGTGCCAGCAGGGGGACTAGCGGGGACTACGAGCAGTACTTC. It is translated as CASRGTSGDYEQYF.

V gene TRBV7-8 combines with J gene TRBJ2-7, with a tentative D call TRBD1 (5 bases). The germline V and J ends were trimmed by 0 bases and 3 bases, with 12 bases remaining between them. The germline CDR1 and CDR2 sequences are SGHVS and FQNEAQ. This CDR3 comprises 15 residues. CDR3 sequence reads: CASSLALGPFYEQYF. CDR3 in DNA: TGTGCCAGCAGCTTAGCGTTGGGGCCTTTCTACGAGCAGTACTTC.

V and J are TRBV27 and TRBJ1-2, with D uncertain. The ends were cut back, 3 bases at V and 1 base at J, with 6 bases in the middle. The germline V gene has CDR1 MNHEY and CDR2 SMNVEV (reference sequence). The CDR3 has 13 amino acids. CDR3 nucleotide sequence: TGTGCCAGCAGTTTCGGTCGTAACTATGGCTACACCTTC. It translates to CASSFGRNYGYTF.

The J gene is TRBJ1-4, the V gene TRBV28, with 8 bases fitting TRBD1. With V trimmed by 6 bases and J by 6 bases, 6 bases remained unmatched. The germline V gene encodes CDR1 MDHEN and CDR2 SYDVKM. The CDR3 runs 14 residues. CDR3 DNA: TGTGCCAGCAGCCGACAGGGGATCTATGAAAAACTGTTTTTT. Protein product: CASSRQGIYEKLFF.

This chain connects TRBV15 to TRBJ2-1, with TRBD1 identical over 10 bases. The ends lost 1 base at V and 8 bases at J; junction bases unmatched: 11. Germline V gene lookup returns CDR1 LNHNV and CDR2 YYDKDF (reference sequence). The CDR3 extends over 17 amino acids. CDR3 in amino acids: CATSRGTGGPNVDEQFF. For the CDR3, the DNA is TGTGCCACCAGCAGAGGGACAGGGGGGCCAAATGTGGATGAGCAGTTCTTC.

The chain couples TRBV7-2 to TRBJ1-3; TRBD1 matches 7 bases. This CDR3 is 17 amino acids long. The junction had 5 bases not matched to a gene; V was cut back by 0 bases and J by 0 bases. CDR1 is SGHTA and CDR2 is FQGNSA in the germline V gene. Written as DNA, the CDR3 is TGTGCCAGCAGCTTAGCCGGCGGGACAGTCTCTGGAAACACCATATATTTT. Translated: CASSLAGGTVSGNTIYF.

In nucleotides, the CDR3 is TGTGCCAGCAGTTCCTCGGACAGTGGCACTGAAGCTTTCTTT. Translation gives CASSSSDSGTEAFF. This chain connects TRBV6-5 to TRBJ1-1; D is perhaps TRBD1 (6 bases). Between the trimmed V and J ends, which lost 4 bases and 4 bases, there was a span of 13 bases. Per germline, CDR1 MNHEY and CDR2 SVGAGI. The CDR3 is 14 residues long.

The chain couples TRBV4-3 to TRBJ2-7, with D maybe TRBD1 (5 bases). V was trimmed by 0 bases and J by 7 bases, leaving 16 bases between them. The CDR3 contains 15 residues. Germline V CDR1 and CDR2: LGHNA, YSLEER. The CDR3 reads CASSQDLNSQGEQYF. The CDR3 coding sequence is TGCGCCAGCAGCCAAGATCTAAACTCTCAGGGAGAGCAGTACTTC.